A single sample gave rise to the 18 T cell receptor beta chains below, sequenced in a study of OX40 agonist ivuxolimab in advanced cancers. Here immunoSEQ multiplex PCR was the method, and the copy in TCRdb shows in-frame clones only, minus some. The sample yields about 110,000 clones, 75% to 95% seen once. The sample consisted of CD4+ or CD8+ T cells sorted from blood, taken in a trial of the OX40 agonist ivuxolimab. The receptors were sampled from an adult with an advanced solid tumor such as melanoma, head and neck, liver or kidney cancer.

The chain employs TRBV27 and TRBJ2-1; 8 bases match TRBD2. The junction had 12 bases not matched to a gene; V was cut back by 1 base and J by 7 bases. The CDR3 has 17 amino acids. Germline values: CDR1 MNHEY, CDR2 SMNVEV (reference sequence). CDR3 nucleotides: TGTGCCAGCAGTTTATTGGGCGGGAGCGGGGGTGGGAATGAGCAGTTCTTC. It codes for CASSLLGGSGGGNEQFF.

In nucleotides, the CDR3 is TGCGCCAGCGGGGCTTTCGCTAGCGGGTCCGATACGCAGTATTTT. Protein product: CASGAFASGSDTQYF. The chain uses TRBV5-1 and TRBJ2-3; 8 nucleotides match TRBD2. The CDR3 loop spans 15 amino acids. The V segment lost 7 bases and the J segment 6 bases; nucleotides outside the gene matches: 13. Looked up from germline, CDR1 is SGHRS and CDR2 is YFSETQ.

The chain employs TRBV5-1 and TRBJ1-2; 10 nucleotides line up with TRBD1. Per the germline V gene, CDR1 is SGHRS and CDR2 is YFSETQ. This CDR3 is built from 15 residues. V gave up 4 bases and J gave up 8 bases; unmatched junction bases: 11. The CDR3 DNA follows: TGCGCCAGCAGCACGAATCCGGGACAGGGGTGGGGCTACACCTTC. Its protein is CASSTNPGQGWGYTF.

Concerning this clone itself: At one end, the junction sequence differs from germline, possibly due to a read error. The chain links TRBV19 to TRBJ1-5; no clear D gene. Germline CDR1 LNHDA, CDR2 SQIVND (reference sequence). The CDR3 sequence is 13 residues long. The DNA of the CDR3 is TGTGCCAGTAGTATGGATAGCGATCAGCCCCAGCATTTT. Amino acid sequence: CASSMDSDQPQHF. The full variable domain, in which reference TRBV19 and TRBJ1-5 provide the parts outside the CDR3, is DGGITQSPKYLFRKEGQNVTLSCEQNLNHDAMYWYRQDPGQGLRLIYYSQIVNDFQKGDIAEGYSVSREKKESFPLTVTSAQKNPTAFYLCASSMDSDQPQHFGDGTRLSIL.

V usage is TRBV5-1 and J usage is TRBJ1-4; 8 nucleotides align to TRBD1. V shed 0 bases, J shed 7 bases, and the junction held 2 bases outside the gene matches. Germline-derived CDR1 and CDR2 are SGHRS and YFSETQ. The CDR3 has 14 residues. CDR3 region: CASSLGQGFEKLFF. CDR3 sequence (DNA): TGCGCCAGCAGCTTGGGACAGGGGTTTGAAAAACTGTTTTTT.

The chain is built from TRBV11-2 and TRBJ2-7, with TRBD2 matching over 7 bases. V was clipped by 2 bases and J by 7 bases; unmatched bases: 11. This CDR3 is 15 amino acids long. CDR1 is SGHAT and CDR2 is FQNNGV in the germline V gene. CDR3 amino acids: CASSLIAGTLGEQYF. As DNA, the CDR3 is TGTGCCAGCAGCTTAATAGCGGGTACCTTAGGGGAGCAGTACTTC.

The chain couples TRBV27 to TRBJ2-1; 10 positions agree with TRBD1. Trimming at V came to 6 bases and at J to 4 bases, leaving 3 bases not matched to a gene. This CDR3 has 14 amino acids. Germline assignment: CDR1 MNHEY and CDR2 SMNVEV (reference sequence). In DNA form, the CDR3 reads TGTGCCAGCAGGGGACAGGGGCTATACAATGAGCAGTTCTTC. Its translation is CASRGQGLYNEQFF.

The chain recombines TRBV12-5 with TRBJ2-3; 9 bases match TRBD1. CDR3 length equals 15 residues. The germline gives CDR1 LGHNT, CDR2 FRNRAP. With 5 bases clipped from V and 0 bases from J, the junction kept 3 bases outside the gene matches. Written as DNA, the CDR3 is TGTGCTAGTGGTCCTGGACAGGGGAGCACAGATACGCAGTATTTT. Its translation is CASGPGQGSTDTQYF.

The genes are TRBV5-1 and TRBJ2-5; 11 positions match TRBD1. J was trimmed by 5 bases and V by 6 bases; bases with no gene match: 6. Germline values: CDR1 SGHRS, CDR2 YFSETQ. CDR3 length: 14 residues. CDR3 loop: CASNGQGAMETQYF. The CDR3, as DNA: TGCGCCAGCAACGGACAGGGGGCGATGGAGACCCAGTACTTC.

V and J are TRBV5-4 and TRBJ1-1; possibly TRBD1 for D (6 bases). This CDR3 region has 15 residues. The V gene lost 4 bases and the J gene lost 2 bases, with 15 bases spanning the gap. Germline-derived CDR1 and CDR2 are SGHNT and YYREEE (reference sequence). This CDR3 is CASSPGQWINTEAFF. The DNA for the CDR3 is TGTGCCAGCAGCCCTGGACAGTGGATCAACACTGAAGCTTTCTTT.

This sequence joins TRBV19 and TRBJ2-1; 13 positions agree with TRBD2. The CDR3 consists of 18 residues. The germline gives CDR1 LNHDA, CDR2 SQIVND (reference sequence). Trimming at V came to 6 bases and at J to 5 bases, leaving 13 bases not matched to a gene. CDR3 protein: CASSNPTPGLAGNNEQFF. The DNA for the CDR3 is TGTGCCAGTAGCAATCCAACCCCGGGACTAGCGGGAAACAATGAGCAGTTCTTC.

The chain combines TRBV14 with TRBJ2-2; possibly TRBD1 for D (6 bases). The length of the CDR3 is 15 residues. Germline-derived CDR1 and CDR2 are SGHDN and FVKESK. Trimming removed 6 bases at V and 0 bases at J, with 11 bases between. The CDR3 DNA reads TGTGCCAGCAGTCCCGGGACACCGAACACCGGGGAGCTGTTTTTT. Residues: CASSPGTPNTGELFF.

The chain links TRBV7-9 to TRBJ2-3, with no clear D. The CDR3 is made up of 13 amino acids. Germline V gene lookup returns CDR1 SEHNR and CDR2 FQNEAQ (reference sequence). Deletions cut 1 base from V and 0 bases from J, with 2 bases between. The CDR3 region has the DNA TGTGCCAGCAGCTTAGAAAGCACAGATACGCAGTATTTT. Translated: CASSLESTDTQYF.

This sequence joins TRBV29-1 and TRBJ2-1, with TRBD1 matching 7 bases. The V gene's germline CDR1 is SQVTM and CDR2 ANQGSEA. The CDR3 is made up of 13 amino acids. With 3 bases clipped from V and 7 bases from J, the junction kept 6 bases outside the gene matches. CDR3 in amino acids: CSVDKGARNEQFF. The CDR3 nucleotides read TGCAGCGTTGACAAGGGGGCTCGAAATGAGCAGTTCTTC.

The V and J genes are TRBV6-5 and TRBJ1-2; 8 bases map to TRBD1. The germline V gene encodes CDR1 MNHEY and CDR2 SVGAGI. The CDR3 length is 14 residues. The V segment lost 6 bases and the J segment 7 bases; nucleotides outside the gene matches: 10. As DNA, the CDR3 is TGTGCCAGCAGGACACCCAGGGGGCAGGGTGGCTACACCTTC. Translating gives CASRTPRGQGGYTF.

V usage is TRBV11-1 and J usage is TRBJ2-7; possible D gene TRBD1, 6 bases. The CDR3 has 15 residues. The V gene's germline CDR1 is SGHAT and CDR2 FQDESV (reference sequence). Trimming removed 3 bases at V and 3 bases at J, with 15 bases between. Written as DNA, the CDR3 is TGTGCCAGCAGCTTCCTCGAGGACAGAAGCTACGAGCAGTACTTC. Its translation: CASSFLEDRSYEQYF. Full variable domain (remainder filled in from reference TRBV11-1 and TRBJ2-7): EAEVAQSPRYKITEKSQAVAFWCDPISGHATLYWYRQILGQGPELLVQFQDESVVDDSQLPKDRFSAERLKGVDSTLKIQPAELGDSAMYLCASSFLEDRSYEQYFGPGTRLTVT.

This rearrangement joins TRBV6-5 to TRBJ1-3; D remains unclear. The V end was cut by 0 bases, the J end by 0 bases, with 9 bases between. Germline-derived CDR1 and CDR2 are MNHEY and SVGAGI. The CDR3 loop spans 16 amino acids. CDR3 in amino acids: CASSYSRVSSGNTIYF. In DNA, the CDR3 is TGTGCCAGCAGTTACTCCCGAGTATCCTCTGGAAACACCATATATTTT.

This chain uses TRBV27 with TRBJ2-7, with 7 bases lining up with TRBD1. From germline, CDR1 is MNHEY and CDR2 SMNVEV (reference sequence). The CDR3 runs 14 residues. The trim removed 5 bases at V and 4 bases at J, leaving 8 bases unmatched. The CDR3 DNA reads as TGTGCCAGCAGTCCCAGACAGGGCTCATACGAGCAGTACTTC. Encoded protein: CASSPRQGSYEQYF.